This note documents a single TCR beta chain sequence. What it binds is unknown. This entry is derived from a study of T cell responses to AZD1222 COVID-19 vaccine. The CDR3 totals 12 residues. Germline CDR1 is LNHDA and CDR2 is SQIVND (reference sequence). V was trimmed by 0 bases and J by 8 bases, leaving 6 bases between them. Study results and limitations: Targets within unmutated variant regions were reportedly found for nearly half of spike-specific TCRs. There were mostly white British donors and more females than males, and clonal diversity was possibly underestimated.

Profiled with immunoSEQ multiplex PCR; TCRdb holds only in-frame clones, not every one. The repertoire consists of 110,000 or so clones, with about nine tenths occurring once and the leading ten covering 5.5% to 7.5%. The sequence was obtained from an adult who received the AZD1222 COVID-19 vaccine. This specimen was peripheral blood, taken 28 days after the second AZD1222 dose. The rearrangement links TRBV19 to TRBJ2-3, with D possibly being TRBD1 (5 bases). CDR3 nucleotide sequence: TGTGCCAGTAGTATAGATCAGGGTACGCAGTATTTT. It is translated as CASSIDQGTQYF.